These 8 T cell receptor beta chains originate from one sample sequenced in a study of blood T cell repertoires in COVID-19. Profiling relied on immunoSEQ multiplex PCR, and the TCRdb table lists in-frame clones only, not all of them. The sample has 200,000 to 250,000 clones, about 86% seen once; the top ten hold 6.2%. Sequenced material: peripheral blood. These receptor sequences come from a man aged 60 to 69 with acute or convalescent COVID-19.

The chain links TRBV7-6 to TRBJ1-4, with 8 bases matching TRBD1. The germline V gene encodes CDR1 SGHVS and CDR2 FNYEAQ. This CDR3 spans 18 amino acids. The J segment lost 0 bases and the V segment lost 2 bases, leaving 8 bases of the junction unmatched. The CDR3 protein is CASSLLRTGYATNEKLFF. The CDR3 DNA sequence: TGTGCCAGCAGCTTATTGCGGACAGGGTATGCAACTAATGAAAAACTGTTTTTT. The full variable domain, with the rest looked up from reference TRBV7-6 and TRBJ1-4, is GAGVSQSPRYKVTKRGQDVALRCDPISGHVSLYWYRQALGQGPEFLTYFNYEAQQDKSGLPNDRFSAERPEGSISTLTIQRTEQRDSAMYRCASSLLRTGYATNEKLFFGSGTQLSVL.

The chain couples TRBV15 to TRBJ2-5, with a tentative D call TRBD2 (6 bases). Trimming removed 6 bases at V and 4 bases at J, with 18 bases between. The CDR3 is made up of 15 amino acids. Germline V gene lookup returns CDR1 LNHNV and CDR2 YYDKDF (reference sequence). This chain's CDR3 is CATSLTGVSRETQYF. The DNA for the CDR3 is TGTGCCACCAGTCTAACGGGGGTTTCACGAGAGACCCAGTACTTC.

This chain connects TRBV28 to TRBJ2-2; 11 nucleotides line up with TRBD1. Germline CDR1 reads MDHEN; CDR2 reads SYDVKM. J was trimmed by 6 bases and V by 5 bases; bases with no gene match: 8. The length of the CDR3 is 16 residues. In DNA, the CDR3 is TGTGCCAGCAGTAAGCCGGGACAGGGGGGGGCCGGGGAGCTGTTTTTT. It codes for CASSKPGQGGAGELFF.

J is TRBJ1-5 and V is TRBV7-2; 8 positions agree with TRBD1. After removal of 3 bases from V and 12 bases from J, the junction contained 7 bases not matched to a gene. The germline CDR1 and CDR2 sequences are SGHTA and FQGNSA. The CDR3 is 13 amino acids. The DNA of the CDR3 is TGTGCCAGCAGCTTGATACCGACAGGGGACCAGCATTTT. It yields the protein CASSLIPTGDQHF.

Only a few counts were recorded for this clone. The genes are TRBV18 and TRBJ1-1; no reliable D call. Trimming took off 6 bases at V and 8 bases at J, with 22 bases between the two ends. This CDR3 spans 15 amino acids. The germline V gene has CDR1 KGHSH and CDR2 LQKENI. CDR3 region: CASSPYSGANEEAFF. The CDR3 DNA is TGTGCCAGCTCGCCCTATTCGGGAGCCAACGAGGAAGCTTTCTTT.

The chain joins TRBV11-3 to TRBJ1-3, with unresolved D. Trimming shortened V by 4 bases and J by 0 bases, and 10 bases separated the two germline ends. This CDR3 contains 15 residues. Germline CDR1 is SGHNT and CDR2 is YENEEA. In nucleotides, the CDR3 is TGTGCCAGCAGCTGGGTCGGGAGCTCTGGAAACACCATATATTTT. As protein: CASSWVGSSGNTIYF.

J is TRBJ1-2 and V is TRBV5-6; 10 positions agree with TRBD1. After removal of 3 bases from V and 6 bases from J, the junction contained 2 bases not matched to a gene. Germline V gene lookup returns CDR1 SGHDT and CDR2 YYEEEE. The CDR3 has 13 amino acids. CDR3 nucleotides: TGTGCCAGCAGCTCCGGGACAGGGGATGGCTACACCTTC. Amino acids: CASSSGTGDGYTF.

This sequence joins TRBV2 and TRBJ2-5; TRBD1 is a possible D gene (6 bases). The CDR3 extends over 14 amino acids. Trimming stripped 3 bases from V and 2 bases from J, with 10 bases between. CDR1 and CDR2 (germline): SNHLY, FYNNEI. The CDR3 bases are TGTGCCAGCAGTGACCCCGGACAGCAAGAGACCCAGTACTTC. This gives the protein CASSDPGQQETQYF.